One sample yielded the 20 T cell receptor beta chains listed below, sequenced in a study of blood T cell repertoires in COVID-19. Sequenced by immunoSEQ multiplex PCR; TCRdb stores in-frame clones only, minus some. Of fewer than 250,000 clones listed, around four fifths were seen once; the top ten hold 2% to 3%. Material for sequencing was peripheral blood. The receptors here all came from a woman in her 70s with active or convalescent COVID-19.

The rearrangement joins TRBV7-8 to TRBJ2-1; the match to TRBD2 covers 12 bases. V was pared by 1 base and J by 7 bases, with 5 bases of the junction left unmatched. The CDR3 covers 16 residues. Germline V gene lookup returns CDR1 SGHVS and CDR2 FQNEAQ. The CDR3 coding sequence is TGTGCCAGCAGCTTAGGGCTAGCGGGGGGGCCAAATGAGCAGTTCTTC. Translation gives CASSLGLAGGPNEQFF.

Only one count was recorded for this clone. The V call is TRBV11-2, the J call TRBJ1-4; perhaps TRBD1 as D (6 bases). Germline lookup yields CDR1 SGHAT and CDR2 FQNNGV. The CDR3 has 16 residues. V lost 5 bases and J 5 bases, leaving 18 bases between the germline ends. The CDR3 loop is CASSPKGGRANEKLFF. CDR3 bases: TGTGCCAGCAGCCCCAAAGGGGGAAGGGCCAATGAAAAACTGTTTTTT. Variable domain in full (rest from reference TRBV11-2 and TRBJ1-4): EAGVAQSPRYKIIEKRQSVAFWCNPISGHATLYWYQQILGQGPKLLIQFQNNGVVDDSQLPKDRFSAERLKGVDSTLKIQPAKLEDSAVYLCASSPKGGRANEKLFFGSGTQLSVL.

This clone was seen only once. This CDR3 reads CASSQDGGSFYTF. The CDR3 DNA sequence: TGCGCCAGCAGCCAAGATGGGGGCAGCTTCTACACCTTC. This chain links TRBV4-3 with TRBJ1-2; weak D call: TRBD1 (6 bases). V was shortened by 0 bases and J by 10 bases, with 12 bases between the two germline ends. Per the germline V gene, CDR1 is LGHNA and CDR2 is YSLEER. The CDR3 sequence is 13 residues long.

This clone was recorded a few times. V and J are TRBV7-6 and TRBJ1-6, with 10 bases matching TRBD1. The CDR3 sequence is 18 residues long. After removal of 0 bases from V and 7 bases from J, the junction contained 9 bases not matched to a gene. The germline gives CDR1 SGHVS, CDR2 FNYEAQ. The CDR3 DNA is TGTGCCAGCAGCTTAGCGCTCGCGGGACAGGGGCGCAATTCACCCCTCCACTTT. Translating gives CASSLALAGQGRNSPLHF.

This clone was observed once. The chain uses TRBV6-5 and TRBJ2-1; D may be TRBD1 (6 bases). Per germline, CDR1 MNHEY and CDR2 SVGAGI. CDR3 length: 14 residues. Trimming took 0 bases from V and 7 from J, leaving 10 bases between them. The CDR3 sequence: CASSYSITGNEQFF. CDR3 DNA sequence: TGTGCCAGCAGTTACTCGATAACAGGGAATGAGCAGTTCTTC.

A single count supports this clone. The CDR3 region is CASSARGLYGYTF. The CDR3 nucleotides are TGTGCCAGCAGTGCCAGGGGCCTCTATGGCTACACCTTC. This rearrangement joins TRBV2 to TRBJ1-2, with D tentatively TRBD1 (6 bases). The V end lost 4 bases, the J end lost 4 bases, and 10 bases lay between the germline ends. This CDR3 is 13 amino acids long. The V gene's germline CDR1 is SNHLY and CDR2 FYNNEI.

The V and J genes are TRBV6-1 and TRBJ1-5, with 7 bases fitting TRBD1. CDR1 and CDR2 (germline): MNHNS, SASEGT. The junction had 3 bases not matched to a gene; V was cut back by 3 bases and J by 4 bases. This CDR3 contains 14 residues. The CDR3 here is CASSEGQQNQPQHF. The CDR3 nucleotides are TGTGCCAGCAGTGAGGGACAGCAGAATCAGCCCCAGCATTTT.

CDR3 protein: CASSGQGPTGELFF. The CDR3 DNA follows: TGTGCCAGCAGTGGGCAGGGGCCCACCGGGGAGCTGTTTTTT. The V and J genes are TRBV2 and TRBJ2-2, with a possible D match to TRBD1 (6 bases). Germline lookup yields CDR1 SNHLY and CDR2 FYNNEI. This CDR3 has 14 amino acids. V shed 4 bases and J shed 4 bases, with 10 bases lying between them. The variable domain in full, with the rest retrieved from reference TRBV2 and TRBJ2-2, is EPEVTQTPSHQVTQMGQEVILRCVPISNHLYFYWYRQILGQKVEFLVSFYNNEISEKSEIFDDQFSVERPDGSNFTLKIRSTKLEDSAMYFCASSGQGPTGELFFGEGSRLTVL.

CDR3 region: CASSQEGRGGRETQYF. As DNA, the CDR3 is TGCGCCAGCAGCCAAGAGGGCCGCGGGGGGCGAGAGACCCAGTACTTC. V gene TRBV4-3 combines with J gene TRBJ2-5, with 8 bases that match TRBD2. CDR1 is LGHNA and CDR2 is YSLEER in the germline V gene. The ends lost 0 bases at V and 4 bases at J; junction bases unmatched: 7. The CDR3 has 16 amino acids.

This clone was counted once. This chain uses TRBV19 with TRBJ1-2; tentatively, D is TRBD1 (5 bases). The germline V gene encodes CDR1 LNHDA and CDR2 SQIVND (reference sequence). This CDR3 is 13 amino acids long. V lost 4 bases, J lost 7 bases, and 13 bases lay in between. The CDR3 region has the DNA TGTGCCAGTAGTAAAGTCTACCAGGGTGGCTACACCTTC. Amino acids: CASSKVYQGGYTF.

The V call is TRBV12-3 or TRBV12-4, the J call TRBJ1-3; D perhaps matches TRBD1 (5 bases). Trimming removed 6 bases from V and 4 bases from J, with 10 bases in between. This CDR3 region has 13 residues. CDR3 region: CASSRALGNTIYF. The CDR3 bases are TGTGCCAGCAGCAGGGCTCTCGGAAACACCATATATTTT.

The chain has TRBV7-9 and TRBJ2-7; D might be TRBD1 (5 bases). This CDR3 spans 14 amino acids. V gave up 1 base and J gave up 2 bases, with 9 bases separating them. Germline V gene sequence: CDR1 SEHNR, CDR2 FQNEAQ (reference sequence). DNA of the CDR3: TGTGCCAGCAGCTTAGGACAGAATACCTACGAGCAGTACTTC. It is translated as CASSLGQNTYEQYF.

The chain carries TRBV3-1 (or the pseudogene TRBV3-2) and TRBJ2-2, with TRBD2 identical over 14 bases. The CDR3 is 17 amino acids. With V trimmed by 5 bases and J by 4 bases, 6 bases remained unmatched. Germline V gene data show CDR1 as LGHDT and CDR2 as YNNKEL (reference sequence). CDR3 coding DNA: TGTGCCAGCAGCTACGGGACTAGCGGGAGTAGCACCGGGGAGCTGTTTTTT. Protein sequence: CASSYGTSGSSTGELFF.

This chain uses TRBV5-1 with TRBJ1-4; D perhaps matches TRBD1 (5 bases). The CDR3 is 16 amino acids. V lost 1 base and J 4 bases, leaving 14 bases between the germline ends. In germline, CDR1 is SGHRS, CDR2 YFSETQ. For the CDR3, the DNA is TGCGCCAGCAGCTTGTGGAGGGCTGGGGGTAATGAAAAACTGTTTTTT. Amino acid sequence: CASSLWRAGGNEKLFF.

The chain has TRBV15 and TRBJ2-2; the match to TRBD1 covers 9 bases. The germline gives CDR1 LNHNV, CDR2 YYDKDF (reference sequence). The V segment lost 3 bases and the J segment 5 bases; nucleotides outside the gene matches: 10. This CDR3 contains 17 residues. CDR3 loop: CATSRRTGQGKTGELFF. CDR3 nucleotide sequence: TGTGCCACCAGCAGGAGGACGGGACAGGGAAAAACCGGGGAGCTGTTTTTT.

This clone was found a few times. The chain couples TRBV2 to TRBJ1-2; 7 positions match TRBD1. Trimming cost V 4 bases and J 8 bases; bases outside gene matches: 7. This CDR3 spans 13 amino acids. CDR1 is SNHLY, CDR2 FYNNEI, per germline. The CDR3 sequence is CASSAGTELGYTF. As DNA, the CDR3 is TGTGCCAGCAGTGCTGGGACAGAGTTGGGCTACACCTTC.

The V and J genes are TRBV3-1 (or the pseudogene TRBV3-2) and TRBJ1-2; 7 bases match TRBD1. CDR1 and CDR2 (germline): LGHDT, YNNKEL (reference sequence). J gave up 12 bases and V 4 bases, and 11 bases lay outside the gene matches. The CDR3 extends over 13 amino acids. CDR3 amino acids: CASSLPGTEENTF. CDR3 in DNA: TGTGCCAGCAGCCTTCCCGGGACAGAAGAGAACACCTTC.

V and J are TRBV11-3 and TRBJ2-2; D remains unclear. This CDR3 is built from 13 residues. Germline V lookup: CDR1 SGHNT, CDR2 YENEEA. V dropped 5 bases and J dropped 7 bases, with 11 bases sitting between them. Here the CDR3 reads CASSLSSHGELFF. Here the CDR3 DNA reads TGTGCCAGCAGCCTTAGCTCGCACGGGGAGCTGTTTTTT. The variable domain in full, with the rest retrieved from reference TRBV11-3 and TRBJ2-2, is EAGVVQSPRYKIIEKKQPVAFWCNPISGHNTLYWYLQNLGQGPELLIRYENEEAVDDSQLPKDRFSAERLKGVDSTLKIQPAELGDSAVYLCASSLSSHGELFFGEGSRLTVL.

The J gene is TRBJ2-6, the V gene TRBV6-5; 13 nucleotides match TRBD2. The CDR3 spans 15 residues. CDR1 and CDR2 from the germline V gene are MNHEY and SVGAGI. The junction had 1 base not matched to a gene; V was cut back by 8 bases and J by 3 bases. The DNA of the CDR3 is TGTGCCAGCCGACTAGCGGGAGGTGGGGCCAACGTCCTGACTTTC. Translating it yields CASRLAGGGANVLTF.

The V gene is TRBV14, the J gene TRBJ2-7; D not resolved. The CDR3 length is 13 residues. The germline V and J ends were trimmed by 0 bases and 6 bases, with 9 bases remaining between them. Germline V gene data show CDR1 as SGHDN and CDR2 as FVKESK. The DNA for the CDR3 is TGTGCCAGCAGCCAAGAGTGGCTTGCCGAGCAGTACTTC. Translation gives CASSQEWLAEQYF. The full variable domain, with the rest looked up from reference TRBV14 and TRBJ2-7, is EAGVTQFPSHSVIEKGQTVTLRCDPISGHDNLYWYRRVMGKEIKFLLHFVKESKQDESGMPNNRFLAERTGGTYSTLKVQPAELEDSGVYFCASSQEWLAEQYFGPGTRLTVT.